This is a list of T cell receptor beta chains from one sample in a study of T cells in Graves' hyperthyroidism and ophthalmopathy. A single record per CDR3 protein comes from TCRdb applying MiXCR to the multiplex PCR reads. The repertoire has about 700,000 distinct CDR3 sequences, 14% of them found once; the top ten carry more than 8.5%. What was sequenced was blood. The receptor set was obtained from a woman under 30 with Graves' hyperthyroidism. Both conserved end residues are part of each CDR3. Fields, in order: clone size, J gene, V gene, D gene, CDR3 protein, CDR3 DNA. D genes are given only for firm matches. The listing skips clone size in some rows; elsewhere it reads once, few, many or a size class.

many,TRBJ2-7,TRBV5-1,TRBD2,CASSWGAGAYEQYF,TGCGCCAGCAGCTGGGGAGCGGGAGCCTACGAGCAGTACTTC
many,TRBJ1-1,TRBV5-1,TRBD1,CASSPKLRTGIRFMNTEAFF,TGCGCCAGCAGCCCTAAGCTGAGGACAGGAATCCGCTTTATGAACACTGAAGCTTTCTTT
many,TRBJ2-5,TRBV12-3/TRBV12-4,TRBD2,CASRGRGYQETQYF,TGTGCCAGCAGAGGGCGGGGGTACCAAGAGACCCAGTACTTC
many,TRBJ2-7,TRBV24-1,-,CATSDTNYEQYF,TGTGCCACCAGTGATACAAACTACGAGCAGTACTTC
many,TRBJ2-3,TRBV7-9,TRBD2,CASSPPPSGNRTDTQYF,TGTGCCAGCAGCCCTCCCCCCAGCGGGAACCGCACAGATACGCAGTATTTT
-,TRBJ2-7,TRBV20-1,-,CSARGDGIPYEQYF,TGCAGTGCTAGAGGTGACGGAATACCCTACGAGCAGTACTTC
few,TRBJ2-1,TRBV7-2,-,CASSLAALREMNEQFF,TGTGCCAGCAGCTTAGCGGCCCTAAGAGAAATGAATGAGCAGTTCTTC
-,TRBJ2-1,TRBV11-2,TRBD2,CASSAALAGGSYNEQFF,TGTGCCAGCAGCGCCGCGCTAGCGGGAGGCTCCTACAATGAGCAGTTCTTC
few,TRBJ2-5,TRBV11-3,TRBD1,CASSLGGQGRLETQYF,TGTGCCAGCAGCTTAGGAGGACAGGGTCGGTTAGAGACCCAGTACTTC
-,TRBJ1-1,TRBV19,-,CASMRGVEVFF,TGTGCCAGTATGAGGGGTGTCGAAGTTTTCTTT
many,TRBJ1-2,TRBV2,TRBD1,CASSEGWTGNYGYTF,TGTGCCAGCAGTGAAGGGTGGACAGGGAACTATGGCTACACCTTC
many,TRBJ2-7,TRBV28,-,CASSPSGPTYEQYF,TGTGCCAGCAGTCCGAGCGGGCCTACCTACGAGCAGTACTTC
-,TRBJ2-1,TRBV6-1,-,CASSSGVDTVAYNEQFF,TGTGCCAGCTCAAGCGGCGTGGATACGGTTGCCTACAATGAGCAGTTCTTC
-,TRBJ1-5,TRBV6-4,-,CASSPDWSNQPQHF,TGTGCCAGCAGTCCCGATTGGAGCAATCAGCCCCAGCATTTT
few,TRBJ1-1,TRBV29-1,-,CSVGTEYTEAFF,TGCAGCGTTGGGACGGAATACACTGAAGCTTTCTTT
many,TRBJ1-1,TRBV11-2,-,CASSLTTGSGRLNTEAFF,TGTGCCAGCAGCTTAACGACGGGGTCAGGAAGATTAAACACTGAAGCTTTCTTT
many,TRBJ2-7,TRBV13,-,CASSLLVLGSSYEQYF,TGTGCCAGCAGCTTGTTGGTTCTTGGGAGCTCCTACGAGCAGTACTTC
few,TRBJ2-7,TRBV20-1,TRBD1,CSASKGGRGPEQYF,TGCAGTGCTAGCAAGGGGGGCAGGGGGCCCGAGCAGTACTTC
many,TRBJ2-5,TRBV28,TRBD2,CASSLGSTSGYQETQYF,TGTGCCAGCAGTTTAGGGTCGACTAGCGGATACCAAGAGACCCAGTACTTC
few,TRBJ2-4,TRBV20-1,-,CSASPGEAKNIQYF,TGCAGTGCTAGTCCTGGGGAGGCCAAAAACATTCAGTACTTC
many,TRBJ1-1,TRBV4-3,-,CASSQDPGFTEAFF,TGCGCCAGCAGCCAAGATCCAGGGTTCACTGAAGCTTTCTTT
once,TRBJ2-1,TRBV6-1,TRBD2,CASQKRLAGYNEQFF,TGTGCCAGCCAAAAGAGACTAGCGGGATACAATGAGCAGTTCTTC
many,TRBJ1-5,TRBV30,-,CAWSISNQPQHF,TGTGCCTGGAGTATTAGCAATCAGCCCCAGCATTTT
-,TRBJ1-3,TRBV28,TRBD1,CASKSPQGAGNTIYF,TGTGCCAGCAAGTCGCCCCAGGGGGCTGGAAACACCATATATTTT
many,TRBJ1-4,TRBV28,-,CASVSANEKLFF,TGTGCCAGCGTCTCGGCTAATGAAAAACTGTTTTTT
many,TRBJ2-4,TRBV18,-,CASSQWDESIQYF,TGTGCCAGCTCACAATGGGACGAGAGCATTCAGTACTTC